This T cell receptor (beta chain) comes out of a study of molecular identifiers for immune sequencing clone quantification. The V segment lost 6 bases and the J segment 1 base; nucleotides outside the gene matches: 6. The length of the CDR3 is 14 residues. This clonotype has only a few counts. TCRdb analysed the PCR reads with MiXCR anew, one entry per CDR3 protein. In the table there are just over 95,000 distinct CDR3 sequences, approximately 25% of which are singletons. Sequenced material: naive CD8+ T cells from blood, with Jurkat cell RNA spiked in. Subset meaning: FACS-sorted CD8+CD4-CCR7+CD45RA+ naive T cells. The chain recombines TRBV12-3 or TRBV12-4 with TRBJ2-7; TRBD1 agrees at 7 bases. The clonotype was recovered from a human donor in good health. Some libraries in this study had Jurkat cell RNA spiked in. CDR3 bases: TGTGCCAGCAGCCCCGGGACAGAATCCTACGAGCAGTACTTC. Encoded protein: CASSPGTESYEQYF.